Sample share makes the clone carrying this T cell receptor (gamma chain) medium-sized (0.01 to 0.1%). Its antigen is currently unknown. The CDR3 extends over 17 amino acids. Germline V gives CDR1 EGSNGY, CDR2 YDSYNSKV. Germline trimming cut 0 bases from V and 0 bases from J; bases unmatched to any gene: 11. The sample comes from a study of gammadelta T cells in human blood. Whole-study results and caveats: Right after birth, innate γδ T cells reportedly expanded polyclonally after microbial exposure.

TCRdb redid the clone calls on the RT-PCR reads with CATT. The profile shows almost 400 gamma-chain clones, 8.4% of them singletons. Specimen: non-Vgamma9Vdelta2 gamma-delta T cells from cord blood. This receptor was obtained from a newborn. The chain uses TRGV2 and TRGJ1 or TRGJ2. This chain's CDR3 is CATWDGPIFGNYYKKLF. For the CDR3, the DNA is TGTGCCACCTGGGACGGGCCAATTTTCGGGAATTATTATAAGAAACTCTTT.